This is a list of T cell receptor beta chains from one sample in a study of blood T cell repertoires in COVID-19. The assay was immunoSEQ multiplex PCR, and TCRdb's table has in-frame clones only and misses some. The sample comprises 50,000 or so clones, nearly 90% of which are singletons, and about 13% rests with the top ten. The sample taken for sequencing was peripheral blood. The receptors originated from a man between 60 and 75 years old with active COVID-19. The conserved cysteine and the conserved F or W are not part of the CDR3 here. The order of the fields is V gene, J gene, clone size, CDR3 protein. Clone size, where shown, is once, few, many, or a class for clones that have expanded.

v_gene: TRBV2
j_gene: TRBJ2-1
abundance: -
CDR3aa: ASSESGGRDEQF

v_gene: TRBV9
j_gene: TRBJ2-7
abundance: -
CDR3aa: ASSKHPNLAGGPGEQY

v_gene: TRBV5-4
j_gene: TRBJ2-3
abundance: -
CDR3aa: ASSLQGDTQY

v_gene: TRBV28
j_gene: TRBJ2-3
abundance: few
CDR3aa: ASSYPREMTDTQY

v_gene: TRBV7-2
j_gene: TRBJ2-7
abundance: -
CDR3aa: ASRPGTSGEHSYEQY

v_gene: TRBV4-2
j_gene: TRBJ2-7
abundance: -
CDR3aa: ASSALGGAYEQY

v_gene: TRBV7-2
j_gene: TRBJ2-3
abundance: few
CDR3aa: ASSPSSDTQY

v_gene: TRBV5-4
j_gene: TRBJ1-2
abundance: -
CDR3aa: ASSQLTEGVYGYT

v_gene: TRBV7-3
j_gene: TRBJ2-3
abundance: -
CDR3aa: ASNSGGPTDTQY

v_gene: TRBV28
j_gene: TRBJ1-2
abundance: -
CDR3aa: ASSPGYGYT

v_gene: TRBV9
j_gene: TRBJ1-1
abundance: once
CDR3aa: ASSDLNRVTEAF

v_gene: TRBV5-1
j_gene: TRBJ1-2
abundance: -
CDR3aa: ASSPGTNNYGYT

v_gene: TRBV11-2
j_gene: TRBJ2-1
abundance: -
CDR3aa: ASSLDTGGSNNEQF

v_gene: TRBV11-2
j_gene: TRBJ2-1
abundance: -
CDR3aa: ASSYLSGGPYNEQF

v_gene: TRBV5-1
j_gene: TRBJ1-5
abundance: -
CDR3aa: ASSLGSGNQPQH

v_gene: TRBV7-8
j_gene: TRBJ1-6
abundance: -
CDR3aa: ASSLGGGGSYNSPLH

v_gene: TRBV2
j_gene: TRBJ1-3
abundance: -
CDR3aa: ASSKNREINGNTIY

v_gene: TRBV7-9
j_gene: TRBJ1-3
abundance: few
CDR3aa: ASSFGGGRNTIY

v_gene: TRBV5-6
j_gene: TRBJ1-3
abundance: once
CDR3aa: ASSPSWGEALGYTIY

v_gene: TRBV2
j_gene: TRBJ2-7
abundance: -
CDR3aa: ASSFGTSGEQY

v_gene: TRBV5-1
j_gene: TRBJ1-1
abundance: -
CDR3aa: ASSFGENTEAF

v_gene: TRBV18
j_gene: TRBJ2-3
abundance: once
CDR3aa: ASSPPYMTDTQY